The 16 T cell receptor beta chains below all came from one sample that was sequenced in a study of blood T cell repertoires in COVID-19. Only in-frame clones appear in the TCRdb table, and some are missing; sequencing was by immunoSEQ multiplex PCR. The table has about 78,000 clones, approximately 90% seen once. Sequencing used peripheral blood. These receptors all stem from a man in his 70s with active or convalescent COVID-19.

This chain uses TRBV20-1 with TRBJ2-1, with D hard to call. This CDR3 is 11 amino acids long. The ends were cut back, 3 bases at V and 9 bases at J, with 9 bases in the middle. Germline V gene sequence: CDR1 DFQATT, CDR2 SNEGSKA (reference sequence). This CDR3 reads CSASRGVEQFF. The CDR3 DNA is TGCAGTGCTAGTCGCGGAGTTGAGCAGTTCTTC.

The rearrangement links TRBV2 to TRBJ2-2; unclear D gene. Germline V gene sequence: CDR1 SNHLY, CDR2 FYNNEI. The CDR3 contains 14 residues. Trimming took 8 bases from V and 1 from J, leaving 11 bases between them. The CDR3 reads CASQLDGNTGELFF. Written as DNA, the CDR3 is TGTGCCAGCCAACTTGATGGGAACACCGGGGAGCTGTTTTTT.

CDR3 sequence: CASSVGGPTGELFF. The CDR3 DNA reads as TGCGCCAGCAGCGTCGGCGGTCCTACCGGGGAGCTGTTTTTT. The chain couples TRBV5-1 to TRBJ2-2, with D unclear. Germline lookup yields CDR1 SGHRS and CDR2 YFSETQ. The length of the CDR3 is 14 residues. Trimming shortened V by 4 bases and J by 5 bases, and 12 bases separated the two germline ends.

J is TRBJ2-7 and V is TRBV6-2 or TRBV6-3, with 7 positions matching TRBD2. Germline-derived CDR1 and CDR2 are MNHEY and SVGEGT. The V and J ends lost 4 bases and 0 bases, in that order; junction bases with no gene match: 18. CDR3 length: 19 residues. Here the CDR3 DNA reads TGTGCCAGCAGTTCCCAATTCTGGGCTAGCGGAAAGAGCTCCTACGAGCAGTACTTC. It codes for CASSSQFWASGKSSYEQYF.

V usage is TRBV10-3 and J usage is TRBJ1-5; possibly TRBD1 for D (6 bases). Germline V gives CDR1 ENHRY, CDR2 SYGVKD. The CDR3 runs 14 residues. V lost 10 bases and J 3 bases, leaving 16 bases between the germline ends. The CDR3 DNA reads as TGTGCCACCCGAGTAGGGGGTGACAATCAGCCCCAGCATTTT. It is translated as CATRVGGDNQPQHF.

The chain combines TRBV6-2 or TRBV6-3 with TRBJ1-2, with D possibly TRBD1 on 5 matching bases. Trimming stripped 2 bases from V and 8 bases from J, with 15 bases between. This CDR3 has 14 amino acids. CDR1 MNHEY and CDR2 SVGEGT come from the germline V gene. CDR3 in amino acids: CASSYPTGFKGYTF. The CDR3 DNA is TGTGCCAGCAGTTACCCCACAGGCTTCAAGGGCTACACCTTC.

The chain uses TRBV18 and TRBJ2-5; TRBD2 matches 9 bases. This CDR3 comprises 15 residues. Per germline, CDR1 KGHSH and CDR2 LQKENI. V lost 2 bases, J lost 5 bases, and 6 bases stayed unmatched. The CDR3: CASSPSAGGQETQYF. In nucleotides, the CDR3 is TGTGCCAGCTCACCATCGGCGGGGGGGCAGGAGACCCAGTACTTC.

Points on this clone: The junction does not match germline at one end; this may be a read error. The rearrangement links TRBV7-3 to TRBJ2-2; 9 nucleotides align to TRBD1. Germline V CDR1 and CDR2: SGHTA, FQGTGA. The CDR3 sequence is 15 residues long. CDR3 bases: TGTGCCAGCAGCTACGGACAGGGGAACGCCGGGGAGCTGTTTTTT. Protein product: CASSYGQGNAGELFF.

The sample holds a few counts of this clone. V gene TRBV9 combines with J gene TRBJ2-2; TRBD2 matches at 8 bases. Trimming took 4 bases from V and 6 from J; bases not matched to a gene: 14. This CDR3 has 17 residues. Germline V gene lookup returns CDR1 SGDLS and CDR2 YYNGEE. The CDR3 is CASSTTSEPRTAGELFF. Written as DNA, the CDR3 is TGTGCCAGCAGCACGACTAGCGAGCCAAGGACGGCCGGGGAGCTGTTTTTT.

The chain uses TRBV7-9 and TRBJ1-2; D uncertain. CDR1 is SEHNR and CDR2 is FQNEAQ in the germline V gene (reference sequence). V was shortened by 0 bases and J by 5 bases, with 10 bases between the two germline ends. The CDR3 has 14 residues. CDR3 amino acids: CASSLASEVYGYTF. In DNA form, the CDR3 reads TGTGCCAGCAGCTTAGCTTCGGAGGTGTATGGCTACACCTTC. The full variable domain, its missing parts supplied by reference TRBV7-9 and TRBJ1-2, is DTGVSQNPRHKITKRGQNVTFRCDPISEHNRLYWYRQTLGQGPEFLTYFQNEAQLEKSRLLSDRFSAERPKGSFSTLEIQRTEQGDSAMYLCASSLASEVYGYTFGSGTRLTVV.

This clone was observed a single time. Other DNA sequences in the sample encode the same CDR3. The chain combines TRBV5-1 with TRBJ2-7, with TRBD1 identical over 9 bases. Germline V gene lookup returns CDR1 SGHRS and CDR2 YFSETQ. The CDR3 extends over 16 amino acids. V was pared by 0 bases and J by 9 bases, with 13 bases of the junction left unmatched. As DNA, the CDR3 is TGCGCCAGCAGCTTGGGGCGGGACAGGGTCGATGGTAGGCAGTACTTC. Its protein product is CASSLGRDRVDGRQYF.

This chain uses TRBV6-6 with TRBJ1-5, with 9 bases aligning to TRBD1. Unmatched junction bases numbered 7, after V lost 6 bases and J lost 4 bases. CDR1 and CDR2 (germline): MNHNY, SVGAGI (reference sequence). The CDR3 is 15 amino acids. The CDR3 region is CASSPQGATNQPQHF. CDR3 DNA: TGTGCCAGCAGCCCACAGGGGGCAACAAATCAGCCCCAGCATTTT.

The rearrangement links TRBV5-1 to TRBJ2-5, with TRBD2 identical over 9 bases. V trimming: 1 base; J trimming: 7 bases; junction bases outside the gene matches: 8. Germline CDR1 is SGHRS and CDR2 is YFSETQ. The CDR3 sequence is 15 residues long. For the CDR3, the DNA is TGCGCCAGCAGCTTGCCTAGCGGGACCACGGTGACCCAGTACTTC. This codes for CASSLPSGTTVTQYF.

Concerning this clone: The junction shows a germline mismatch at one end, possibly a read error. The chain has TRBV5-1 and TRBJ2-3, with TRBD2 matching 9 bases. CDR1 is SGHRS, CDR2 YFSETQ, per germline. The CDR3 has 17 residues. DNA of the CDR3: TGCGCCCGCAGCTTGGCCGGTCGCGGGGGGGCCGGGGATACGCAGTATTTT. This codes for CARSLAGRGGAGDTQYF.

CDR3 coding DNA: TGTGCCACCAGTACTGGCGGGGTCGATACGCAGTATTTT. Residues: CATSTGGVDTQYF. The V call is TRBV24-1, the J call TRBJ2-3; possible D gene TRBD2, 6 bases. This CDR3 contains 13 residues. The germline V gene encodes CDR1 KGHDR and CDR2 SFDVKD. V lost 6 bases and J lost 6, with 12 bases in between.

This chain uses TRBV30 with TRBJ1-3, with D unclear. CDR3 length equals 13 residues. Trimming pared 7 bases from V and 0 bases from J, leaving 10 bases between. CDR1 and CDR2 from the germline V gene are GTSNPN and SVGIG (reference sequence). The CDR3 loop is CASRGSSGNTIYF. The CDR3 DNA reads TGTGCCTCCCGCGGGTCCTCTGGAAACACCATATATTTT.